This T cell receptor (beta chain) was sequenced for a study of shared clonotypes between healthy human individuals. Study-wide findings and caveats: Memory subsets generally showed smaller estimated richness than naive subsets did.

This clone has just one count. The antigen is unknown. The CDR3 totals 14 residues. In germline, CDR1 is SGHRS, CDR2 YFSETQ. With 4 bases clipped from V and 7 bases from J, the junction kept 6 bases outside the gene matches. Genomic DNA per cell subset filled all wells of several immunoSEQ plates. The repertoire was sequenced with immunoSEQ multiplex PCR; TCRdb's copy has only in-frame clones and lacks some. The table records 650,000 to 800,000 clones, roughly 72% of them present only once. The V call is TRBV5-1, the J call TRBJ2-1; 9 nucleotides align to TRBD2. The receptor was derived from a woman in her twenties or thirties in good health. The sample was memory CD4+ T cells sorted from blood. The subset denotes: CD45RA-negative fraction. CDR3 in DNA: TGCGCCAGCAGCCCGCAGACTAGCGGAAATGAGCAGTTCTTC. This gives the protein CASSPQTSGNEQFF.